This T cell receptor (beta chain) originates from a study of OX40 agonist ivuxolimab in advanced cancers. This clone was counted once. The V end was cut by 8 bases, the J end by 8 bases, with 25 bases between. This CDR3 is built from 16 residues. Germline V gene lookup returns CDR1 SNHLY and CDR2 FYNNEI. The data were produced by immunoSEQ multiplex PCR, yet TCRdb's version contains in-frame clones alone and is incomplete. The sample records around 95,000 clones, 90% being singletons. The specimen was CD4+ or CD8+ T cells sorted from blood, collected in a trial of the OX40 agonist ivuxolimab. This receptor was taken from an adult with an advanced solid tumor such as melanoma, head and neck, liver or kidney cancer. This chain links TRBV2 with TRBJ2-1; D is perhaps TRBD2 (7 bases). The CDR3 DNA reads TGTGCCAGCCTTCAAGTGGACCGGGGGGCCCGAGATGAGCAGTTCTTC. The encoded protein is CASLQVDRGARDEQFF.